Shown below are 23 T cell receptor beta chains from a single sample sequenced in a study of blood T cell repertoires in COVID-19. Some clones are missing from TCRdb's copy, which holds only in-frame ones; the method was immunoSEQ multiplex PCR. The profile shows 200,000 to 250,000 clones, around 90% of them singletons. Sequenced sample: peripheral blood. Every receptor here comes from a man aged 30 to 39 with COVID-19, enrolled during active disease.

This chain joins TRBV29-1 and TRBJ2-2; D remains unclear. This CDR3 has 14 amino acids. V shed 2 bases and J shed 5 bases, with 12 bases lying between them. From germline, CDR1 is SQVTM and CDR2 ANQGSEA. The CDR3 DNA reads as TGCAGCGTTGAATATGGAGTAAGGACCGGGGAGCTGTTTTTT. Protein product: CSVEYGVRTGELFF.

The V call is TRBV29-1, the J call TRBJ2-3; 7 bases match TRBD1. This CDR3 is 15 amino acids long. With 3 bases clipped from V and 1 base from J, the junction kept 7 bases outside the gene matches. CDR1 and CDR2 from the germline V gene are SQVTM and ANQGSEA. This CDR3 reads CSVEADRVRTDTQYF. CDR3 DNA: TGCAGCGTTGAGGCTGACAGGGTCCGCACAGATACGCAGTATTTT.

The V and J genes are TRBV9 and TRBJ2-3, with D tentatively TRBD2 (5 bases). V was trimmed by 3 bases and J by 1 base, leaving 12 bases between them. Germline loops: CDR1 SGDLS, CDR2 YYNGEE. There are 15 residues in the CDR3. As DNA, the CDR3 is TGTGCCAGCAGCGCGGGTGGAGCGGGCACAGATACGCAGTATTTT. It specifies CASSAGGAGTDTQYF.

DNA of the CDR3: TGTGCCATCAGTGACCGGGACAGGGGGCAAACTGAAGCTTTCTTT. Its protein product is CAISDRDRGQTEAFF. The chain links TRBV10-3 to TRBJ1-1; 12 bases are shared with TRBD1. Trimming at V came to 3 bases and at J to 5 bases, leaving 4 bases not matched to a gene. This CDR3 has 15 amino acids. The germline gives CDR1 ENHRY, CDR2 SYGVKD.

This clone was picked up one time. This chain links TRBV27 with TRBJ1-3, with 7 bases identical to TRBD1. Looked up from germline, CDR1 is MNHEY and CDR2 is SMNVEV (reference sequence). The CDR3 covers 17 residues. V shed 5 bases, J shed 2 bases, and the junction held 12 bases outside the gene matches. CDR3 protein: CASSPPRPDRPGNTIYF. CDR3 bases: TGTGCCAGCAGTCCCCCCCGACCGGACAGGCCTGGAAACACCATATATTTT.

The chain couples TRBV6-6 to TRBJ1-6, with D tentatively TRBD1 (6 bases). This CDR3 contains 14 residues. In germline, CDR1 is MNHNY, CDR2 SVGAGI (reference sequence). Between the trimmed V and J ends, which lost 7 bases and 10 bases, there was a span of 17 bases. CDR3 sequence: CASTPFQGNSPLHF. The CDR3, as DNA: TGTGCCAGCACTCCGTTTCAGGGGAACTCACCCCTCCACTTT.

V usage is TRBV7-9 and J usage is TRBJ2-3, with 8 bases fitting TRBD2. This CDR3 has 16 amino acids. Germline V gene data show CDR1 as SEHNR and CDR2 as FQNEAQ (reference sequence). V lost 2 bases to trimming and J lost 4 bases; unmatched junction nucleotides: 8. CDR3 region: CASSLYAGGLSDTQYF. Here the CDR3 DNA reads TGTGCCAGCAGCTTATATGCGGGGGGCTTATCAGATACGCAGTATTTT.

The CDR3, as DNA: TGTGCCATCAGTGAAATTGGGACAGGGGGCCCGGGAGGCTACACCTTC. This sequence encodes CAISEIGTGGPGGYTF. The chain joins TRBV10-3 to TRBJ1-2; 12 nucleotides align to TRBD1. J lost 8 bases, V lost 3 bases, and 10 bases had no gene match. This CDR3 has 16 amino acids. Germline assignment: CDR1 ENHRY and CDR2 SYGVKD.

The V gene is TRBV9, the J gene TRBJ2-7, with D tentatively TRBD2 (5 bases). Trimming removed 2 bases at V and 6 bases at J, with 21 bases between. The V gene's germline CDR1 is SGDLS and CDR2 YYNGEE. This CDR3 is built from 16 residues. In DNA form, the CDR3 reads TGTGCCAGCAGCGTCTTCCGGGGAGCCGCCCCCGCCGAGCAGTACTTC. Protein sequence: CASSVFRGAAPAEQYF.

This chain joins TRBV15 and TRBJ2-3; D might be TRBD1 (6 bases). V gave up 3 bases and J gave up 1 base, with 17 bases separating them. CDR3 size: 17 residues. In germline, CDR1 is LNHNV, CDR2 YYDKDF (reference sequence). For the CDR3, the DNA is TGTGCCACCAGCAGTCCTATGGGGGCCGAGGGCACAGATACGCAGTATTTT. Protein sequence: CATSSPMGAEGTDTQYF.

This clone was counted once. The junction and the germline gene differ at one end; a read error may be behind it. V gene TRBV19 combines with J gene TRBJ1-1; 7 nucleotides match TRBD1. The CDR3 covers 20 residues. Germline V gives CDR1 LNHDA, CDR2 SQIVND (reference sequence). The CDR3 sequence is CASSLEGTAGTLRKHSEAFF. CDR3 sequence (DNA): TGTGCCAGTAGTCTAGAAGGGACAGCGGGTACTCTTCGCAAACACTCTGAAGCTTTCTTT. Filled out from reference TRBV19 and TRBJ1-1, the complete variable domain reads DGGITQSPKYLFRKEGQNVTLSCEQNLNHDAMYWYRQDPGQGLRLIYYSQIVNDFQKGDIAEGYSVSREKKESFPLTVTSAQKNPTAFYLCASSLEGTAGTLRKHSEAFFGQGTRLTVV.

V gene TRBV7-9 combines with J gene TRBJ2-1; 8 nucleotides match TRBD1. Germline V gives CDR1 SEHNR, CDR2 FQNEAQ (reference sequence). This CDR3 contains 17 residues. V was clipped by 0 bases and J by 4 bases; unmatched bases: 8. The CDR3 nucleotides read TGTGCCAGCAGCTTAGCCCCTGGACAGGGTTCTTACAATGAGCAGTTCTTC. Its protein product is CASSLAPGQGSYNEQFF.

This chain uses TRBV5-6 with TRBJ1-2; TRBD1 is a possible D gene (5 bases). The V gene's germline CDR1 is SGHDT and CDR2 YYEEEE. V lost 4 bases, J lost 7 bases, and 14 bases lay in between. The CDR3 is 13 amino acids. CDR3 sequence: CASSEGRGSGYTF. In DNA, the CDR3 is TGTGCCAGCAGCGAGGGACGGGGGTCTGGCTACACCTTC. The whole variable domain, filled in from reference TRBV5-6 and TRBJ1-2, reads DAGVTQSPTHLIKTRGQQVTLRCSPKSGHDTVSWYQQALGQGPQFIFQYYEEEERQRGNFPDRFSGHQFPNYSSELNVNALLLGDSALYLCASSEGRGSGYTFGSGTRLTVV.

The V gene is TRBV9, the J gene TRBJ1-6, with D possibly matching TRBD1 (5 bases). Trimming removed 4 bases from V and 8 bases from J, with 13 bases in between. The CDR3 spans 14 residues. Germline CDR1 reads SGDLS; CDR2 reads YYNGEE. CDR3: CASSKRGGDSPLHF. CDR3 DNA sequence: TGTGCCAGCAGCAAACGGGGGGGAGATTCACCCCTCCACTTT.

The chain is built from TRBV27 and TRBJ2-7; TRBD1 aligns across 7 bases. The CDR3 is 16 residues long. V gave up 5 bases and J gave up 2 bases; unmatched junction bases: 12. CDR1 is MNHEY and CDR2 is SMNVEV in the germline V gene (reference sequence). The CDR3 DNA reads as TGTGCCAGCAGTCCCTCTACAGGGGAAAAAACCTACGAGCAGTACTTC. Protein product: CASSPSTGEKTYEQYF.

The CDR3: CASSYRQGAENSPLHF. The CDR3 DNA sequence: TGTGCCAGCAGTTACAGACAGGGGGCGGAAAATTCACCCCTCCACTTT. This rearrangement joins TRBV6-2 or TRBV6-3 to TRBJ1-6, with 10 positions matching TRBD1. CDR1 is MNHEY and CDR2 is SVGEGT in the germline V gene. J was trimmed by 7 bases and V by 2 bases; bases with no gene match: 5. The CDR3 has 16 amino acids.

DNA for the CDR3: TGTGCCAGCAGCTTCGGCGGGGGGAGGAGTGAGCAGTTCTTC. Encoded protein: CASSFGGGRSEQFF. The V call is TRBV7-3, the J call TRBJ2-1, with 8 nucleotides matching TRBD2. V trimming: 3 bases; J trimming: 9 bases; junction bases outside the gene matches: 7. This CDR3 spans 14 amino acids. CDR1 SGHTA and CDR2 FQGTGA come from the germline V gene. The full variable domain, completed using reference TRBV7-3 and TRBJ2-1, is GAGVSQTPSNKVTEKGKYVELRCDPISGHTALYWYRQSLGQGPEFLIYFQGTGAADDSGLPNDRFFAVRPEGSVSTLKIQRTERGDSAVYLCASSFGGGRSEQFFGPGTRLTVL.

The chain joins TRBV5-4 to TRBJ2-5, with 8 nucleotides matching TRBD1. Germline V gene data show CDR1 as SGHNT and CDR2 as YYREEE (reference sequence). V gave up 4 bases and J gave up 5 bases; unmatched junction bases: 10. The CDR3 covers 15 residues. The CDR3 region has the DNA TGTGCCAGCAGCACCGGACAGGGTAGTCAGGAGACCCAGTACTTC. Translating gives CASSTGQGSQETQYF.

This chain links TRBV6-5 with TRBJ1-6, with 11 bases matching TRBD1. The CDR3 has 15 residues. The J segment lost 6 bases and the V segment lost 6 bases, leaving 4 bases of the junction unmatched. Looked up from germline, CDR1 is MNHEY and CDR2 is SVGAGI. DNA for the CDR3: TGTGCCAGCAGCCTCGGGACAGGGGGTAATTCACCCCTCCACTTT. This codes for CASSLGTGGNSPLHF.

The chain is built from TRBV10-3 and TRBJ1-1; TRBD1 aligns across 7 bases. The CDR3 consists of 13 residues. J was trimmed by 1 base and V by 10 bases; bases with no gene match: 6. The germline V gene has CDR1 ENHRY and CDR2 SYGVKD. CDR3 in amino acids: CATRTGGNTEAFF. DNA for the CDR3: TGTGCCACCCGGACAGGCGGGAACACTGAAGCTTTCTTT.

The V call is TRBV12-2, the J call TRBJ1-2; the D call of TRBD1 is as the table states it, not checked on the DNA. TRBV12-2 is tagged as a pseudogene. The CDR3 loop spans 18 amino acids. The CDR3 DNA reads TGTGCAAGTCGCCCAGGGGGCTGGACAGGAGGTACTAACTATGGCTACACCTTC. It codes for CASRPGGWTGGTNYGYTF.

The sample holds one count of this clone. The chain has TRBV5-5 and TRBJ1-2; 7 nucleotides agree with TRBD1. Looked up from germline, CDR1 is SGHKS and CDR2 is YYEKEE (reference sequence). After removal of 0 bases from V and 5 bases from J, the junction contained 4 bases not matched to a gene. This CDR3 region has 14 residues. The CDR3 DNA reads TGTGCCAGCAGCTTGGGGGACAGATATTATGGCTACACCTTC. As protein: CASSLGDRYYGYTF.

The chain uses TRBV19 and TRBJ2-7; TRBD2 matches 7 bases. This CDR3 is 14 amino acids long. Unmatched junction bases numbered 5, after V lost 6 bases and J lost 0 bases. The germline V gene has CDR1 LNHDA and CDR2 SQIVND (reference sequence). CDR3 sequence reads: CASRDGGSSYEQYF. The CDR3 nucleotides are TGTGCCAGTAGAGATGGCGGGAGCTCCTACGAGCAGTACTTC. The variable domain in full, with the rest retrieved from reference TRBV19 and TRBJ2-7, is DGGITQSPKYLFRKEGQNVTLSCEQNLNHDAMYWYRQDPGQGLRLIYYSQIVNDFQKGDIAEGYSVSREKKESFPLTVTSAQKNPTAFYLCASRDGGSSYEQYFGPGTRLTVT.